Each of the 26 T cell receptor beta chains below was sequenced from the same sample in a study of OX40 agonist ivuxolimab in advanced cancers. The table came from immunoSEQ multiplex PCR; TCRdb's copy has only in-frame clones and leaves some out. This table has about 12,000 clones, roughly 81% appearing once. The sample consisted of CD4+ or CD8+ T cells sorted from blood, taken in a trial of the OX40 agonist ivuxolimab. These receptor sequences come from an adult with an advanced solid tumor such as melanoma, head and neck, liver or kidney cancer.

This clone was observed a handful of times. This CDR3 is also generated by other DNA sequences in the sample. The chain links TRBV5-6 to TRBJ2-6; D is unresolved. The CDR3 has 16 amino acids. Germline CDR1 and CDR2: SGHDT and YYEEEE. The V end was cut by 0 bases, the J end by 1 base, with 8 bases between. CDR3 protein: CASSLAGVSGANVLTF. The DNA for the CDR3 is TGTGCCAGCAGCTTGGCCGGAGTATCTGGGGCCAACGTCCTGACTTTC. The full variable domain, rest sourced from reference TRBV5-6 and TRBJ2-6, is DAGVTQSPTHLIKTRGQQVTLRCSPKSGHDTVSWYQQALGQGPQFIFQYYEEEERQRGNFPDRFSGHQFPNYSSELNVNALLLGDSALYLCASSLAGVSGANVLTFGAGSRLTVL.

The chain couples TRBV4-3 to TRBJ1-6, with D possibly TRBD1 on 5 matching bases. The V and J ends lost 6 bases and 7 bases respectively, with 7 bases between them. The germline V gene encodes CDR1 LGHNA and CDR2 YSLEER. The CDR3 is 12 residues long. The CDR3 DNA reads TGCGCCAGCAGTCCAGGGAATTCACCCCTCCACTTT. Translated: CASSPGNSPLHF.

The chain couples TRBV5-6 to TRBJ2-3; D remains ambiguous. This CDR3 has 14 amino acids. CDR1 and CDR2 (germline): SGHDT, YYEEEE. With 2 bases removed from V and 5 bases from J, the gap between germline ends came to 12 bases. For the CDR3, the DNA is TGTGCCAGCAGCTTCGGCAGGCCCTTAGATACGCAGTATTTT. Translated, it gives CASSFGRPLDTQYF.

This clone has just a few counts. This chain uses TRBV15 with TRBJ2-1; TRBD2 matches at 10 bases. The trim removed 3 bases at V and 9 bases at J, leaving 11 bases unmatched. This CDR3 comprises 16 residues. Germline CDR1 is LNHNV and CDR2 is YYDKDF (reference sequence). CDR3 DNA: TGTGCCACCAGCAGTCTCTTAGCGGGAGGTGGAGGTGAGCAGTTCTTC. Protein: CATSSLLAGGGGEQFF.

This clone is medium-sized. The chain has TRBV7-9 and TRBJ2-3; D is unclear. This CDR3 has 13 residues. Trimming cost V 6 bases and J 3 bases, with 10 bases left between them. From germline, CDR1 is SEHNR and CDR2 FQNEAQ (reference sequence). Here the CDR3 DNA reads TGTGCCAGCAGGTGGGGTGGGACAGATACGCAGTATTTT. Protein sequence: CASRWGGTDTQYF.

The rearrangement joins TRBV27 to TRBJ2-2; no firm D call. Germline CDR1 and CDR2: MNHEY and SMNVEV (reference sequence). Trimming took 2 bases from V and 7 from J, leaving 8 bases between them. This CDR3 comprises 13 residues. The CDR3 nucleotides read TGTGCCAGCAGTTTACTTCCCCACGGGGAGCTGTTTTTT. Translated: CASSLLPHGELFF.

The table lists this clone with a few counts. The genes are TRBV6-5 and TRBJ2-7; D gene unclear. CDR1 is MNHEY, CDR2 SVGAGI, per germline. CDR3 length: 14 amino acids. Trimming shortened V by 0 bases and J by 1 base, and 7 bases separated the two germline ends. Written as DNA, the CDR3 is TGTGCCAGCAGTTACTCGTTCAGATCCTACGAGCAGTACTTC. Residues: CASSYSFRSYEQYF.

The chain couples TRBV27 to TRBJ1-5; D gene uncertain. Germline V gene lookup returns CDR1 MNHEY and CDR2 SMNVEV (reference sequence). V lost 6 bases, J lost 0 bases, and 9 bases lay in between. This CDR3 has 14 amino acids. CDR3 protein: CASSSINSNQPQHF. The CDR3 DNA follows: TGTGCCAGCAGCTCAATAAATAGCAATCAGCCCCAGCATTTT.

Worth noting for this clone: The conserved phenylalanine or tryptophan normally closing the CDR3 is absent here, so this likely arose from a read error. This chain joins TRBV7-9 and TRBJ1-1; D is unclear. Trimming took 5 bases from V and 8 from J, leaving 18 bases between them. CDR1 is SEHNR, CDR2 FQNEAQ, per germline (reference sequence). The CDR3 length is 14 residues. The CDR3 here is CASSQPVGSDEAFL. The DNA for the CDR3 is TGTGCCAGCAGCCAACCCGTTGGGTCAGACGAAGCTTTCCTT.

The chain couples TRBV27 to TRBJ1-1; the D is unclear. V was pared by 10 bases and J by 0 bases, with 9 bases between. The germline V gene has CDR1 MNHEY and CDR2 SMNVEV (reference sequence). The CDR3 length is 12 residues. The CDR3 sequence: CATGTLNTEAFF. The CDR3 DNA reads TGTGCCACCGGAACCCTGAACACTGAAGCTTTCTTT.

The chain links TRBV27 to TRBJ2-3, with D possibly being TRBD1 (5 bases). CDR3 size: 15 residues. Germline CDR1 reads MNHEY; CDR2 reads SMNVEV (reference sequence). The ends were cut back, 2 bases at V and 1 base at J, with 10 bases in the middle. CDR3: CASSLLQGGTDTQYF. CDR3 bases: TGTGCCAGCAGTTTACTTCAGGGTGGCACAGATACGCAGTATTTT.

Only one count was recorded for this clone. J is TRBJ1-2 and V is TRBV9; a weak D match, TRBD1 (6 bases). In germline, CDR1 is SGDLS, CDR2 YYNGEE. V was clipped by 2 bases and J by 4 bases, with 18 bases between them. The CDR3 spans 16 residues. The CDR3 DNA reads as TGTGCCAGCAGCGTCTCCGCTGGGGGCCCGAGCTATGGCTACACCTTC. Translated, it gives CASSVSAGGPSYGYTF.

The V and J genes are TRBV9 and TRBJ2-7; D not certain. The CDR3 spans 13 residues. The germline gives CDR1 SGDLS, CDR2 YYNGEE. Deletions cut 4 bases from V and 2 bases from J, with 10 bases between. The CDR3: CASSPDPPYEQYF. Written as DNA, the CDR3 is TGTGCCAGCAGCCCTGATCCCCCCTACGAGCAGTACTTC.

This clone has only a few counts. The chain has TRBV6-4 and TRBJ1-4, with 8 bases aligning to TRBD1. Germline V gene lookup returns CDR1 MRHNA and CDR2 SNTAGT. This CDR3 is built from 18 residues. V was clipped by 8 bases and J by 4 bases; unmatched bases: 18. CDR3 nucleotides: TGTGCCAGCGGATTACGGACAGGGAAAATTGCGGGTAATGAAAAACTGTTTTTT. Translation gives CASGLRTGKIAGNEKLFF.

The J gene is TRBJ2-3, the V gene TRBV25-1, with 9 bases lining up with TRBD2. The V and J ends lost 1 base and 5 bases, in that order; junction bases with no gene match: 4. CDR3 length equals 15 residues. The V gene's germline CDR1 is MGHDK and CDR2 SYGVNS. The CDR3 region is CASSEWGLAQDTQYF. DNA of the CDR3: TGTGCCAGCAGTGAATGGGGACTAGCTCAAGATACGCAGTATTTT.

V is TRBV9 and J is TRBJ2-5; no definite D call. The J call may be in error: the DNA end matches TRBJ2-7 better. CDR3 length equals 13 residues. Germline loops: CDR1 SGDLS, CDR2 YYNGEE. In DNA form, the CDR3 reads TGTGCCAGCAGCGAGGGCGGCGAATACGAGCAGTACTTC. Its translation is CASSEGGEYEQYF.

Details on this clone: One end of the junction fails to match germline, which may point to a read error. This chain connects TRBV28 to TRBJ1-5; 10 positions agree with TRBD1. Germline CDR1 reads MDHEN; CDR2 reads SYDVKM. CDR3 length: 13 amino acids. The CDR3 protein is CASGDRGEPAPAF. In DNA form, the CDR3 reads TGTGCCAGCGGGGACAGGGGTGAGCCAGCCCCAGCATTT.

V and J are TRBV5-6 and TRBJ1-2; 8 bases are a match to TRBD1. Germline V gene data show CDR1 as SGHDT and CDR2 as YYEEEE. The CDR3 consists of 15 residues. V was clipped by 4 bases and J by 8 bases; unmatched bases: 13. The CDR3 DNA sequence: TGTGCCAGCAGCCCGGACAGGGTTTCAAGTAGGGGCTACACCTTC. Translated, it gives CASSPDRVSSRGYTF.

The chain uses TRBV9 and TRBJ2-7; D not resolved. Germline V gene data show CDR1 as SGDLS and CDR2 as YYNGEE. This CDR3 region has 13 residues. Trimming removed 4 bases from V and 1 base from J, with 9 bases in between. The CDR3 spells CASSPPRSYEQYF. CDR3 DNA sequence: TGTGCCAGCAGCCCACCACGGTCCTACGAGCAGTACTTC.

As DNA, the CDR3 is TGTGCCAGCAGCCCAGAGGTGGGAGCTCTCTATGAGCAGTTCTTC. It codes for CASSPEVGALYEQFF. The chain links TRBV7-9 to TRBJ2-1, with a tentative D call TRBD2 (5 bases). The CDR3 sequence is 15 residues long. CDR1 SEHNR and CDR2 FQNEAQ come from the germline V gene (reference sequence). The ends were cut back, 5 bases at V and 8 bases at J, with 19 bases in the middle.

The chain is built from TRBV9 and TRBJ2-2; 8 bases map to TRBD2. The CDR3 totals 17 residues. V trimming: 1 base; J trimming: 6 bases; junction bases outside the gene matches: 11. The germline gives CDR1 SGDLS, CDR2 YYNGEE. CDR3 in amino acids: CASSVSIPQRESGELFF. In DNA form, the CDR3 reads TGTGCCAGCAGCGTATCTATACCACAGCGGGAGTCCGGGGAGCTGTTTTTT.

This chain joins TRBV5-4 and TRBJ2-1; D is perhaps TRBD2 (5 bases). The CDR3 length is 15 residues. CDR1 and CDR2 (germline): SGHNT, YYREEE (reference sequence). V was pared by 4 bases and J by 0 bases, with 11 bases between. The CDR3 region has the DNA TGTGCCAGCAGCCATAGCGTCAGCTCCTACAATGAGCAGTTCTTC. Protein product: CASSHSVSSYNEQFF.

J is TRBJ2-5 and V is TRBV28, with a possible D match to TRBD1 (8 bases). Germline V gives CDR1 MDHEN, CDR2 SYDVKM. The CDR3 covers 16 residues. V shed 6 bases and J shed 5 bases, with 22 bases lying between them. CDR3 DNA sequence: TGTGCCAGCAGCCCCGGGGGAGGGACAGGTGGGGAGACCCAGTACTTC. Translation gives CASSPGGGTGGETQYF.

The rearrangement links TRBV7-9 to TRBJ2-4; 9 bases align to TRBD1. After removal of 5 bases from V and 5 bases from J, the junction contained 10 bases not matched to a gene. This CDR3 spans 16 amino acids. The germline V gene has CDR1 SEHNR and CDR2 FQNEAQ (reference sequence). As DNA, the CDR3 is TGTGCCAGCAGCGCCCGGACAGGGGTGGATGAAAACATTCAGTACTTC. Protein sequence: CASSARTGVDENIQYF. Supplemented by reference TRBV7-9 and TRBJ2-4, the full variable domain reads DTGVSQNPRHKITKRGQNVTFRCDPISEHNRLYWYRQTLGQGPEFLTYFQNEAQLEKSRLLSDRFSAERPKGSFSTLEIQRTEQGDSAMYLCASSARTGVDENIQYFGAGTRLSVL.

This clone was recorded a few times. The chain has TRBV19 and TRBJ2-1; 8 nucleotides match TRBD2. This CDR3 region has 15 residues. From germline, CDR1 is LNHDA and CDR2 SQIVND (reference sequence). V lost 3 bases, J lost 2 bases, and 3 bases stayed unmatched. CDR3 DNA sequence: TGTGCCAGTAGTATGGAGCGGGGGACCTACAATGAGCAGTTCTTC. Amino acids: CASSMERGTYNEQFF.

The chain uses TRBV11-2 and TRBJ1-2; TRBD1 matches at 11 bases. V lost 4 bases and J lost 4; bases outside the gene matches: 5. Germline V gene lookup returns CDR1 SGHAT and CDR2 FQNNGV. The CDR3 is 15 amino acids. The CDR3 region is CASSSGQGAGYGYTF. CDR3 bases: TGTGCCAGCAGCTCAGGACAGGGGGCGGGCTATGGCTACACCTTC.